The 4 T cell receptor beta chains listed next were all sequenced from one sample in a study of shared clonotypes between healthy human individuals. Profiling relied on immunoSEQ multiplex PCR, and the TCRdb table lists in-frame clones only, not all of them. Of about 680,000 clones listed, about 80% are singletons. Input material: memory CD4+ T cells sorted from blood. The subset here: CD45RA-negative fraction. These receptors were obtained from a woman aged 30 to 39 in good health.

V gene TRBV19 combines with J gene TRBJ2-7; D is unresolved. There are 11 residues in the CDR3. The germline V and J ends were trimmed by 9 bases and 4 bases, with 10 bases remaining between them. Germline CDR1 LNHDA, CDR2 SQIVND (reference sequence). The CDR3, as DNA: TGTGCCAGCAACGACGGTTACGAGCAGTACTTC. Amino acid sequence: CASNDGYEQYF.

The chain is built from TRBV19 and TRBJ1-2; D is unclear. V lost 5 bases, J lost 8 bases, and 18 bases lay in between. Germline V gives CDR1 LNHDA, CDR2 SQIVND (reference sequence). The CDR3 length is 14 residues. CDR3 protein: CASSGLTEVRGYTF. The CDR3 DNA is TGTGCCAGTAGTGGACTAACAGAGGTGAGAGGCTACACCTTC.

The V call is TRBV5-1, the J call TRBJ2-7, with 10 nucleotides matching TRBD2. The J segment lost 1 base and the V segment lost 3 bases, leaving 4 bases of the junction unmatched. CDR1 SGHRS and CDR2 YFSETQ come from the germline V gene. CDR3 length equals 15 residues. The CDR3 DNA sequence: TGCGCCAGCAGCTCCTCACTAGCGGGATCCTACGAGCAGTACTTC. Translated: CASSSSLAGSYEQYF.

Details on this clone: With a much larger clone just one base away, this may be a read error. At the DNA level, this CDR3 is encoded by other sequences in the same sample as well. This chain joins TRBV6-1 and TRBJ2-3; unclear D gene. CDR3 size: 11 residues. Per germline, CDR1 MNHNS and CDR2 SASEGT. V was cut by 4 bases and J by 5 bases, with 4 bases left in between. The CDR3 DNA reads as TGTGCCAGCAGTGGCAGAGATACGCAGTATTTT. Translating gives CASSGRDTQYF.